This T cell receptor beta chain was profiled in a study of T cells in Graves' hyperthyroidism and ophthalmopathy. In the study overall: Peripheral blood was collected at initial diagnosis, before any treatment. Overall study findings and caveats: Ophthalmopathy stood apart from stable hyperthyroidism in a 13 V-J model.

CDR1 and CDR2 from the germline V gene are MGHRA and YSYEKL. With 3 bases clipped from V and 6 bases from J, the junction kept 6 bases outside the gene matches. This CDR3 is built from 15 residues. The patients, who ranged from 18 to 65 in age, presented with newly diagnosed hyperthyroidism lasting under 2 months. Each 10 ml fresh peripheral blood draw supplied the PBMCs. TCR beta CDR3 regions were amplified from RNA transcripts. A first-round RT-PCR of the TCR CDR3 used the HTBI primer set. Each CDR3 protein is one row after TCRdb ran MiXCR on the multiplex PCR reads. The sample carries about 180,000 distinct CDR3 sequences, over 7.5% recorded once. This clonotype has a count of ten or more. No antigen is known for it.

The receptor was isolated from a woman between 18 and 29 years old with Graves' hyperthyroidism that later progressed to Graves' ophthalmopathy. The rearrangement uses TRBV4-1 and TRBJ2-7; 12 bases agree with TRBD1. The source material was blood. The chain's CDR3 is CASSQGTGGIAEQYF. In nucleotides, the CDR3 is TGCGCCAGCAGCCAGGGGACAGGGGGCATCGCCGAGCAGTACTTC.